This entry lists 3 T cell receptor beta chains sequenced from one sample in a study of cytomegalovirus exposure and HLA in healthy donors. PCR involved 60 Vbeta and 13 Jbeta primers. Sequenced by immunoSEQ multiplex PCR; TCRdb stores in-frame clones only, minus some. The data contain about 200,000 clones, around 75% of them singletons. Sequencing was performed on PBMCs. The receptors stem from a woman aged 30 to 39 in good health and CMV-seronegative.

This rearrangement joins TRBV29-1 to TRBJ2-1, with 7 positions matching TRBD2. CDR3 size: 13 residues. Germline V gives CDR1 SQVTM, CDR2 ANQGSEA. The chain's CDR3 is CTLGGSDYNEQFF. Here the CDR3 DNA reads TGCACGTTGGGGGGGAGCGACTACAATGAGCAGTTCTTC.

The chain is built from TRBV15 and TRBJ2-5; the D gene is possibly TRBD1 (6 bases). Trimming pared 1 base from V and 0 bases from J, leaving 15 bases between. Germline CDR1 and CDR2: LNHNV and YYDKDF (reference sequence). There are 17 residues in the CDR3. The CDR3 sequence is CATSRGRRGTYQETQYF. The CDR3 DNA reads TGTGCCACCAGCAGAGGACGAAGGGGGACGTACCAAGAGACCCAGTACTTC.

The rearrangement links TRBV19 to TRBJ1-5, with D tentatively TRBD1 (6 bases). The CDR3 contains 17 residues. Deletions cut 4 bases from V and 0 bases from J, with 16 bases between. The germline gives CDR1 LNHDA, CDR2 SQIVND (reference sequence). CDR3: CASSTAAGTPSNQPQHF. CDR3 DNA: TGTGCCAGTAGTACAGCTGCCGGGACACCTAGCAATCAGCCCCAGCATTTT.